These T cell receptor beta chains were read from a single sample in a study of PD-L1 blockade in urothelial cancer. Method: immunoSEQ multiplex PCR; TCRdb's copy keeps in-frame clones and lacks some. The sample yields approximately 71,000 clones, roughly nine tenths seen once. This specimen consisted of PBMCs, obtained around atezolizumab (anti-PD-L1) treatment. Receptors were obtained from a man between 60 and 75 years old with urothelial cancer. Both conserved end residues are part of each CDR3. The D gene is left open where the match is weak. The size entry is marked missing in some rows and otherwise reads once, few, many or a size class.

d_call: TRBD1
v_call: TRBV5-1
clone_size: .
j_call: TRBJ1-1
cdr3_nt: TGCGCCAGCAGCTTGGATGGACAGGGGCCGCGCACTGAAGCTTTCTTT
cdr3_aa: CASSLDGQGPRTEAFF

d_call: .
v_call: TRBV7-2
clone_size: once
j_call: TRBJ2-7
cdr3_nt: TGTGCCAGCAGCGCCGTCCCGGGAGCCCACGAGCAGTACTTC
cdr3_aa: CASSAVPGAHEQYF

d_call: .
v_call: TRBV5-1
clone_size: .
j_call: TRBJ2-7
cdr3_nt: TGCGCCAGCAGCTTGGCAGTCGGAGGAAACTACGAGCAGTACTTC
cdr3_aa: CASSLAVGGNYEQYF

d_call: TRBD2
v_call: TRBV14
clone_size: .
j_call: TRBJ2-5
cdr3_nt: TGTGCCAGCAGCCCAATAGCGGGACAAGAGACCCAGTACTTC
cdr3_aa: CASSPIAGQETQYF

d_call: .
v_call: TRBV5-1
clone_size: few
j_call: TRBJ1-1
cdr3_nt: TGCGCCAGCAGCCCGACAGGGAACACTGAAGCTTTCTTT
cdr3_aa: CASSPTGNTEAFF

d_call: .
v_call: TRBV5-6
clone_size: .
j_call: TRBJ2-7
cdr3_nt: TGTGCCAGCAGCCAACAGGAGGCGGGGTACGAGCAGTACTTC
cdr3_aa: CASSQQEAGYEQYF

d_call: TRBD2
v_call: TRBV10-3
clone_size: .
j_call: TRBJ2-5
cdr3_nt: TGTGCCATTGCTGGGACTAGCGGGGGGGCATCGTACTTC
cdr3_aa: CAIAGTSGGASYF

d_call: TRBD2
v_call: TRBV7-2
clone_size: once
j_call: TRBJ2-3
cdr3_nt: TGTGCCAGCAGCCCCCCTCGGTGGGAGCGGGGGGGCGGCACAGATACGCAGTATTTT
cdr3_aa: CASSPPRWERGGGTDTQYF

d_call: .
v_call: TRBV4-1
clone_size: .
j_call: TRBJ2-7
cdr3_nt: TGCGCCAGCAGCCAACAACAGCCCCCACATCATGGGCAGTACTTC
cdr3_aa: CASSQQQPPHHGQYF

d_call: TRBD2
v_call: TRBV4-2
clone_size: .
j_call: TRBJ2-3
cdr3_nt: TGTGCCAGCAGCCAAGATCTCAGGACTAGCGGGGGGGCCGAGACAGATACGCAGTATTTT
cdr3_aa: CASSQDLRTSGGAETDTQYF

d_call: TRBD2
v_call: TRBV18
clone_size: few
j_call: TRBJ2-1
cdr3_nt: TGTGCCAGCTCACCTACAGCGGGGGGGCCAAATGAGCAGTTCTTC
cdr3_aa: CASSPTAGGPNEQFF

d_call: .
v_call: TRBV6-5
clone_size: .
j_call: TRBJ1-1
cdr3_nt: TGTGCCAGCAGTTATCGGGGTCACACTGAAGCTTTCTTT
cdr3_aa: CASSYRGHTEAFF

d_call: TRBD1
v_call: TRBV6-5
clone_size: .
j_call: TRBJ2-5
cdr3_nt: TGTGCCAGCAGCTCCTCGACAGGGCGAGAGACCCAGTACTTC
cdr3_aa: CASSSSTGRETQYF

d_call: TRBD1
v_call: TRBV9
clone_size: .
j_call: TRBJ2-5
cdr3_nt: TGTGCCAGCAGCATAGGGACAGGGGAAGAGACCCAGTACTTC
cdr3_aa: CASSIGTGEETQYF

d_call: .
v_call: TRBV29-1
clone_size: once
j_call: TRBJ2-2
cdr3_nt: TGCAGCGTTGGACAGTCGAACACCGGGGAGCTGTTTTTT
cdr3_aa: CSVGQSNTGELFF

d_call: .
v_call: TRBV7-8
clone_size: once
j_call: TRBJ2-3
cdr3_nt: TGTGCCAGCAGCTTAGAAGTCAGGGCCACAGATACGCAGTATTTT
cdr3_aa: CASSLEVRATDTQYF

d_call: .
v_call: TRBV30
clone_size: .
j_call: TRBJ2-5
cdr3_nt: TGTGCCTGGCAGTCAGGGGTTGAGACCCAGTACTTC
cdr3_aa: CAWQSGVETQYF

d_call: .
v_call: TRBV6-1
clone_size: .
j_call: TRBJ1-3
cdr3_nt: TGTGCCAGCAGGGAAAGACCAGGTAGCGGAGCAGGAAACACCATATATTTT
cdr3_aa: CASRERPGSGAGNTIYF

d_call: TRBD1
v_call: TRBV29-1
clone_size: .
j_call: TRBJ1-5
cdr3_nt: TGCAGCGTTGGTGGGCAGGGGGGTCAGCCCCAGCATTTT
cdr3_aa: CSVGGQGGQPQHF

d_call: TRBD2
v_call: TRBV5-4
clone_size: .
j_call: TRBJ2-7
cdr3_nt: TGTGCCAGCAGCTCCGGACTAGCGGGGACCTACGAGCAGTACTTC
cdr3_aa: CASSSGLAGTYEQYF

d_call: .
v_call: TRBV18
clone_size: .
j_call: TRBJ1-1
cdr3_nt: TGTGCCAGCTCACCCGGAGCTTTCTTT
cdr3_aa: CASSPGAFF

d_call: .
v_call: TRBV18
clone_size: .
j_call: TRBJ1-4
cdr3_nt: TGTGCCAGCTCACAGGGGCGAGGTAATGAAAAACTGTTTTTT
cdr3_aa: CASSQGRGNEKLFF

d_call: TRBD1
v_call: TRBV2
clone_size: .
j_call: TRBJ1-2
cdr3_nt: TGTGCCAGCAGCAGGACAGGGGATGGCTACACCTTC
cdr3_aa: CASSRTGDGYTF

d_call: .
v_call: TRBV5-1
clone_size: .
j_call: TRBJ1-1
cdr3_nt: TGCGCCAGCAGCTTGGCCGGGCGGGCGGCGGGTACTGAAGCTTTCTTT
cdr3_aa: CASSLAGRAAGTEAFF

d_call: TRBD1
v_call: TRBV6-6
clone_size: .
j_call: TRBJ1-1
cdr3_nt: TGTGCCAGCAGTTACCCTGGGACAGCCATGAACACTGAAGCTTTCTTT
cdr3_aa: CASSYPGTAMNTEAFF

d_call: TRBD1
v_call: TRBV11-2
clone_size: few
j_call: TRBJ2-7
cdr3_nt: TGTGCCAGCAGCTATCCCGGGACAGGGTACGAGCAGTACTTC
cdr3_aa: CASSYPGTGYEQYF

d_call: TRBD2
v_call: TRBV10-2
clone_size: .
j_call: TRBJ2-5
cdr3_nt: TGCGCCAGCAGGGCGGGTCTAGCGGGAGGAGCGACCCAGTACTTC
cdr3_aa: CASRAGLAGGATQYF

d_call: .
v_call: TRBV5-1
clone_size: .
j_call: TRBJ2-2
cdr3_nt: TGCGCCAGCAGCTTAGATGACGGGGGGGAGCTGTTTTTT
cdr3_aa: CASSLDDGGELFF

d_call: TRBD2
v_call: TRBV5-1
clone_size: .
j_call: TRBJ2-3
cdr3_nt: TGCGCCAGCAGCCTACTAGCGGGGGACACAGATACGCAGTATTTT
cdr3_aa: CASSLLAGDTDTQYF

d_call: TRBD1
v_call: TRBV5-1
clone_size: .
j_call: TRBJ2-5
cdr3_nt: TGCGCCAGCAGCGTCCGGGACAGAGGTTTTCAGTACTTC
cdr3_aa: CASSVRDRGFQYF

d_call: .
v_call: TRBV19
clone_size: once
j_call: TRBJ1-1
cdr3_nt: TGTGCCAGTAGTATAAATCACAGACAACGCCCGAACACTGAAGCTTTCTTT
cdr3_aa: CASSINHRQRPNTEAFF

d_call: .
v_call: TRBV7-9
clone_size: .
j_call: TRBJ2-6
cdr3_nt: TGTGCCAGCAGTTTGGGGGCATCTGGGGCCAACGTCCTGACTTTC
cdr3_aa: CASSLGASGANVLTF

d_call: .
v_call: TRBV18
clone_size: .
j_call: TRBJ2-7
cdr3_nt: TGTGCCAGCTCAGCCGGACAGCTCTACGAGCAGTACTTC
cdr3_aa: CASSAGQLYEQYF

d_call: TRBD2
v_call: TRBV2
clone_size: .
j_call: TRBJ2-7
cdr3_nt: TGTGCCAGCAGTTATGGACTAGCGGGAGGGGGCGAGCAGTACTTC
cdr3_aa: CASSYGLAGGGEQYF

d_call: TRBD2
v_call: TRBV5-1
clone_size: .
j_call: TRBJ2-3
cdr3_nt: TGCGCCAGCGCCTCCTTCCCGACTAGCGGGGTGTCCGGCACAGATACGCAGTATTTT
cdr3_aa: CASASFPTSGVSGTDTQYF

d_call: .
v_call: TRBV11-2
clone_size: .
j_call: TRBJ1-1
cdr3_nt: TGTGCCAGCAGCTTAGAAATAGGGCGGCGGAGGACTGAAGCTTTCTTT
cdr3_aa: CASSLEIGRRRTEAFF

d_call: TRBD1
v_call: TRBV27
clone_size: few
j_call: TRBJ2-7
cdr3_nt: TGTGCCAGCAGTCTCCTTGGGACAGGGGGCTCCTACGAGCAGTACTTC
cdr3_aa: CASSLLGTGGSYEQYF

d_call: TRBD2
v_call: TRBV4-3
clone_size: .
j_call: TRBJ2-3
cdr3_nt: TGCGCCAGCAGCCAAGATAACCCCAGCGGGAGGGCGACAGATACGCAGTATTTT
cdr3_aa: CASSQDNPSGRATDTQYF

d_call: .
v_call: TRBV5-1
clone_size: .
j_call: TRBJ1-6
cdr3_nt: TGCGCCAGCAGCTTGGTTTTTACAGGGTTAGGATCACCCCTCCACTTT
cdr3_aa: CASSLVFTGLGSPLHF

d_call: .
v_call: TRBV7-9
clone_size: few
j_call: TRBJ1-2
cdr3_nt: TGTGCCAGCAGCCCAGGGACACGCTATGGCTACACCTTC
cdr3_aa: CASSPGTRYGYTF

d_call: .
v_call: TRBV7-2
clone_size: .
j_call: TRBJ1-3
cdr3_nt: TGTGCCAGCAGCCAGGACAGTGCAACTGGAAACACCATATATTTT
cdr3_aa: CASSQDSATGNTIYF

d_call: TRBD1
v_call: TRBV7-9
clone_size: .
j_call: TRBJ1-4
cdr3_nt: TGTGCCAGCAGCATAGGACAGGGGAGGGAAGAAAAACTGTTTTTT
cdr3_aa: CASSIGQGREEKLFF

d_call: TRBD2
v_call: TRBV29-1
clone_size: once
j_call: TRBJ2-7
cdr3_nt: TGCAGCGTTACCAATGCGGGACTAGCGCCTGAGCAGTACTTC
cdr3_aa: CSVTNAGLAPEQYF

d_call: .
v_call: TRBV5-1
clone_size: .
j_call: TRBJ2-7
cdr3_nt: TGCGCCAGCAGCTACCGGGGGACCTACGAGCAGTACTTC
cdr3_aa: CASSYRGTYEQYF